These 23 T cell receptor beta chains were all obtained from the same sample, sequenced in a study of blood T cell repertoires in COVID-19. Sequencing was performed with immunoSEQ multiplex PCR; in TCRdb, only in-frame clones are kept and a portion is missing. Among hundreds of thousands of clones, 83% were seen once, and the ten largest hold 8% to 10%. The sample consisted of peripheral blood. These TCRs come from a woman aged 45-65 years with acute or convalescent COVID-19.

V usage is TRBV6-1 and J usage is TRBJ2-5; TRBD2 matches 9 bases. The CDR3 length is 13 residues. Germline V gene data show CDR1 as MNHNS and CDR2 as SASEGT. The V segment lost 8 bases and the J segment 5 bases; nucleotides outside the gene matches: 6. The DNA for the CDR3 is TGTGCCAGCCTTAGCGGGAGTGGGGAGACCCAGTACTTC. Translating it yields CASLSGSGETQYF.

A remark on this clone: Additional DNA sequences in this sample encode the identical CDR3. This chain uses TRBV24-1 with TRBJ2-1, with TRBD2 matching over 11 bases. The CDR3 consists of 15 residues. The germline V gene encodes CDR1 KGHDR and CDR2 SFDVKD. Unmatched junction bases numbered 1, after V lost 4 bases and J lost 3 bases. CDR3 loop: CATSETSGNYNEQFF. For the CDR3, the DNA is TGTGCCACCAGTGAGACTAGCGGGAACTACAATGAGCAGTTCTTC.

The V gene is TRBV4-1, the J gene TRBJ1-4; no clear D gene. The V gene's germline CDR1 is MGHRA and CDR2 YSYEKL. The germline V and J ends were trimmed by 0 bases and 3 bases, with 8 bases remaining between them. The CDR3 extends over 15 amino acids. In DNA form, the CDR3 reads TGCGCCAGCAGCCAAGACCCAGTGGCTAATGAAAAACTGTTTTTT. It encodes CASSQDPVANEKLFF.

This clone showed up just a few times. The rearrangement joins TRBV28 to TRBJ1-2; 10 bases match TRBD1. The V gene end was trimmed by 7 bases and the J gene end by 4 bases; junction bases not matched to a gene: 6. Germline CDR1 reads MDHEN; CDR2 reads SYDVKM. The CDR3 loop spans 14 amino acids. Written as DNA, the CDR3 is TGTGCCAGCAAAGGGACAGGGGAAATCTATGGCTACACCTTC. It codes for CASKGTGEIYGYTF.

The chain recombines TRBV5-3 with TRBJ1-4; D is unclear. TRBV5-3 is classed as an ORF, of uncertain function. With 1 base removed from V and 16 bases from J, the gap between germline ends came to 5 bases. The CDR3 runs 9 residues. This CDR3 reads CARSLHWFF. CDR3 nucleotides: TGTGCCAGAAGCTTGCATTGGTTTTTT.

This sequence joins TRBV7-6 and TRBJ1-3; possibly TRBD1 for D (5 bases). Germline values: CDR1 SGHVS, CDR2 FNYEAQ. The V end was cut by 0 bases, the J end by 2 bases, with 11 bases between. CDR3 length equals 16 residues. CDR3 in DNA: TGTGCCAGCAGCTTAGCTTCGGGGGACCCTGGAAACACCATATATTTT. It codes for CASSLASGDPGNTIYF.

The chain combines TRBV6-5 with TRBJ1-2; 8 nucleotides align to TRBD1. CDR1 and CDR2 from the germline V gene are MNHEY and SVGAGI. CDR3 size: 14 residues. Trimming took 4 bases from V and 4 from J; bases not matched to a gene: 5. This CDR3 is CASSLTGDSYGYTF. The DNA for the CDR3 is TGTGCCAGCAGTTTGACAGGGGATTCCTATGGCTACACCTTC.

The J gene is TRBJ2-5, the V gene TRBV27, with D perhaps TRBD2 (6 bases). Germline CDR1 MNHEY, CDR2 SMNVEV (reference sequence). The V end was cut by 6 bases, the J end by 2 bases, with 13 bases between. This CDR3 has 14 amino acids. The CDR3 sequence is CASSRPGLQETQYF. The DNA for the CDR3 is TGTGCCAGCAGCCGACCGGGACTTCAAGAGACCCAGTACTTC.

As concerns this clone: At one end the junction does not follow the germline gene, possibly because of a read error. The gene calls are TRBV7-7 and TRBJ2-2; perhaps TRBD1 as D (5 bases). Per germline, CDR1 SSHAT and CDR2 FNYEAQ (reference sequence). The CDR3 runs to 15 residues. The CDR3 spells CASTTGAGNTGELFF. The DNA of the CDR3 is TGTGCTAGCACCACAGGCGCAGGGAACACCGGGGAGCTGTTTTTT.

J is TRBJ2-2 and V is TRBV18; D possibly corresponds to TRBD1 (6 bases). The CDR3 runs to 16 residues. With 1 base removed from V and 5 bases from J, the gap between germline ends came to 14 bases. CDR1 and CDR2 from the germline V gene are KGHSH and LQKENI. The CDR3 spells CASSPQTGGYTGELFF. CDR3 DNA: TGTGCCAGCTCACCACAGACAGGTGGCTATACCGGGGAGCTGTTTTTT.

This chain joins TRBV5-4 and TRBJ2-3; 11 bases agree with TRBD2. Germline V gives CDR1 SGHNT, CDR2 YYREEE (reference sequence). V shed 1 base and J 6 bases; nucleotides not matched to a gene: 4. The CDR3 has 15 amino acids. The DNA of the CDR3 is TGTGCCAGCAGCTTGCAGGCTAGCGGGAGGGATACGCAGTATTTT. It is translated as CASSLQASGRDTQYF.

The rearrangement links TRBV7-2 to TRBJ2-7, with D perhaps matching TRBD1 (6 bases). The V gene's germline CDR1 is SGHTA and CDR2 FQGNSA. The CDR3 extends over 14 amino acids. The ends were cut back, 4 bases at V and 1 base at J, with 11 bases in the middle. The CDR3 sequence: CASSSGTLSYEQYF. CDR3 sequence (DNA): TGTGCCAGCAGCTCCGGGACACTATCCTACGAGCAGTACTTC.

V is TRBV29-1 and J is TRBJ2-5, with 8 bases identical to TRBD1. V lost 8 bases, J lost 5 bases, and 7 bases stayed unmatched. Per the germline V gene, CDR1 is SQVTM and CDR2 is ANQGSEA. This CDR3 comprises 12 residues. For the CDR3, the DNA is TGCAGCACGAGACAGGGGCATGAGACCCAGTACTTC. This sequence encodes CSTRQGHETQYF. Supplemented by reference TRBV29-1 and TRBJ2-5, the full variable domain reads SAVISQKPSRDICQRGTSLTIQCQVDSQVTMMFWYRQQPGQSLTLIATANQGSEATYESGFVIDKFPISRPNLTFSTLTVSNMSPEDSSIYLCSTRQGHETQYFGPGTRLLVL.

The CDR3 region has the DNA TGTGCCAGCAGCGTAGGTAGTCTAGCGGGAGGAGAGACCCAGTACTTC. Amino acid sequence: CASSVGSLAGGETQYF. V and J are TRBV9 and TRBJ2-5; TRBD2 agrees at 11 bases. The V and J ends lost 0 bases and 4 bases, in that order; junction bases with no gene match: 5. CDR3 length equals 16 residues. CDR1 SGDLS and CDR2 YYNGEE come from the germline V gene.

The chain links TRBV5-6 to TRBJ2-5, with 8 positions matching TRBD1. V lost 4 bases, J lost 3 bases, and 5 bases stayed unmatched. Per the germline V gene, CDR1 is SGHDT and CDR2 is YYEEEE. The CDR3 totals 14 residues. Written as DNA, the CDR3 is TGTGCCAGCAGCCGACAGGGGAAGGAAGAGACCCAGTACTTC. Its translation: CASSRQGKEETQYF.

The rearrangement uses TRBV19 and TRBJ1-2; D is unclear. The ends were cut back, 2 bases at V and 4 bases at J, with 8 bases in the middle. The CDR3 runs to 13 residues. CDR1 is LNHDA and CDR2 is SQIVND in the germline V gene (reference sequence). CDR3 in amino acids: CASSIPGPYGYTF. CDR3 in DNA: TGTGCCAGTAGTATACCAGGCCCCTATGGCTACACCTTC.

This sequence joins TRBV29-1 and TRBJ2-7; tentatively, D is TRBD1 (6 bases). In germline, CDR1 is SQVTM, CDR2 ANQGSEA. This CDR3 has 12 amino acids. V lost 4 bases and J 2 bases, leaving 9 bases between the germline ends. The CDR3 DNA reads TGCAGCGTTGTTGGGACAACCTACGAGCAGTACTTC. Translating it yields CSVVGTTYEQYF.

The rearrangement joins TRBV14 to TRBJ2-7; 10 nucleotides align to TRBD2. Per germline, CDR1 SGHDN and CDR2 FVKESK. CDR3 length: 16 amino acids. The V segment lost 0 bases and the J segment 7 bases; nucleotides outside the gene matches: 9. In nucleotides, the CDR3 is TGTGCCAGCAGCCAAGATGGAATACTAGCGGGACTGGAGCAGTACTTC. As protein: CASSQDGILAGLEQYF. Full variable domain (remainder filled in from reference TRBV14 and TRBJ2-7): EAGVTQFPSHSVIEKGQTVTLRCDPISGHDNLYWYRRVMGKEIKFLLHFVKESKQDESGMPNNRFLAERTGGTYSTLKVQPAELEDSGVYFCASSQDGILAGLEQYFGPGTRLTVT.

The CDR3 DNA follows: TGCGCCAGCAGCGTTACAGGGGGGCCCCGCGAGCAGTACTTC. Amino acid sequence: CASSVTGGPREQYF. The chain recombines TRBV5-1 with TRBJ2-7; 8 bases match TRBD1. CDR3 length: 14 amino acids. In germline, CDR1 is SGHRS, CDR2 YFSETQ. J gave up 6 bases and V 4 bases, and 9 bases lay outside the gene matches.

About this clone itself: One end of the junction does not line up with germline, which may come from a read error. The CDR3 DNA is TGTGCCAGCAGCCTAGCGGGAGCGAGATACAATGAGCAGTTCTTC. Amino acid sequence: CASSLAGARYNEQFF. This rearrangement joins TRBV7-9 to TRBJ2-1; 10 nucleotides align to TRBD2. CDR3 length: 15 residues. CDR1 and CDR2 from the germline V gene are SEHNR and FQNEAQ (reference sequence).

This clone has a handful of counts. The chain uses TRBV2 and TRBJ1-2; TRBD1 aligns across 9 bases. The CDR3 has 15 residues. Germline-derived CDR1 and CDR2 are SNHLY and FYNNEI. V gave up 6 bases and J gave up 8 bases; unmatched junction bases: 13. The CDR3 DNA sequence: TGTGCCAGCAGGGACCGGGACAGGGCGGTCGGGGGCTACACCTTC. This codes for CASRDRDRAVGGYTF.

V gene TRBV16 combines with J gene TRBJ2-7; D might be TRBD1 (5 bases). V lost 5 bases and J 6 bases, leaving 20 bases between the germline ends. The CDR3 extends over 15 amino acids. Germline V lookup: CDR1 KGHSY, CDR2 FQNENV. DNA for the CDR3: TGTGCCAGCAGCAAACCGCGGCAGGGCACAGGCGAGCAGTACTTC. Translation gives CASSKPRQGTGEQYF.

CDR3 coding DNA: TGTGCCAGCAGTGAAGTAGGGGGCGCTTTCCCCTATGGCTACACCTTC. Translating gives CASSEVGGAFPYGYTF. The V gene is TRBV2, the J gene TRBJ1-2, with 7 bases that match TRBD1. J lost 4 bases, V lost 1 base, and 9 bases had no gene match. Per germline, CDR1 SNHLY and CDR2 FYNNEI. The CDR3 runs 16 residues.